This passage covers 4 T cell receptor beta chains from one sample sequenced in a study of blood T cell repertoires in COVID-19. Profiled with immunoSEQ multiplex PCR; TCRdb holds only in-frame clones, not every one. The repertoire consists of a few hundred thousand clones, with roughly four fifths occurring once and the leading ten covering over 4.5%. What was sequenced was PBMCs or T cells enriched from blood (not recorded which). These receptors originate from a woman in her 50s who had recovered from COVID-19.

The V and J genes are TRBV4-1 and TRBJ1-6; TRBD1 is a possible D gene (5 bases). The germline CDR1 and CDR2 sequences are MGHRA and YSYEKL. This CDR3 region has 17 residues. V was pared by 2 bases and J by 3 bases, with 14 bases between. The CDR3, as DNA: TGCGCCAGCAGCCAATCGAGTCCCGGGGGCTATAATTCACCCCTCCACTTT. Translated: CASSQSSPGGYNSPLHF.

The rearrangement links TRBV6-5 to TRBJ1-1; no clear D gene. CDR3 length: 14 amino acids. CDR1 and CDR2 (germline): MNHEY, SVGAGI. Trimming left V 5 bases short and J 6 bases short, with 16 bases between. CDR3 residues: CASSRAPRGSEAFF. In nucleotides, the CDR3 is TGTGCCAGCAGTCGGGCCCCAAGAGGGTCTGAAGCTTTCTTT.

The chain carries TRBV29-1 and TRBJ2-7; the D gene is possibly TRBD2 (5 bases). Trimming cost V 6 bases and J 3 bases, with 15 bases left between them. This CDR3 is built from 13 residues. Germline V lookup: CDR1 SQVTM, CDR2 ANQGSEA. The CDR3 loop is CSVQPGTNYEQYF. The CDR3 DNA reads TGCAGCGTCCAGCCGGGAACTAACTACGAGCAGTACTTC.

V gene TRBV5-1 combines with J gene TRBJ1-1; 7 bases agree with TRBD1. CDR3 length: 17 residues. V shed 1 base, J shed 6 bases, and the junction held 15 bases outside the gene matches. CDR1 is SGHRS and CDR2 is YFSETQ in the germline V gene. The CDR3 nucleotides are TGCGCCAGCAGCTTGACCCTACAGGGGCAGTCGCGGGCTGAAGCTTTCTTT. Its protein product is CASSLTLQGQSRAEAFF.